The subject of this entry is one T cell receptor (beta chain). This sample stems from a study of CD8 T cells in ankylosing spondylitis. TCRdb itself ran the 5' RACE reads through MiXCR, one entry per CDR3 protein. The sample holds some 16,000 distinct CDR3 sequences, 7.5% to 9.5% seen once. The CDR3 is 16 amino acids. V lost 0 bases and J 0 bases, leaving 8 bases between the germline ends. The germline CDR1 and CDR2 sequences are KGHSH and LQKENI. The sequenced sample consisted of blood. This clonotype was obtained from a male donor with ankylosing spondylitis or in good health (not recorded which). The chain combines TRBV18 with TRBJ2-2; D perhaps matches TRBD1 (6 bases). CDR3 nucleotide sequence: TGTGCCAGCTCACCACCGCCAGGGGCGAACACCGGGGAGCTGTTTTTT. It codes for CASSPPPGANTGELFF. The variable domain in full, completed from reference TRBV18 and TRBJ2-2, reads NAGVMQNPRHLVRRRGQEARLRCSPMKGHSHVYWYRQLPEEGLKFMVYLQKENIIDESGMPKERFSAEFPKEGPSILRIQQVVRGDSAAYFCASSPPPGANTGELFFGEGSRLTVL.